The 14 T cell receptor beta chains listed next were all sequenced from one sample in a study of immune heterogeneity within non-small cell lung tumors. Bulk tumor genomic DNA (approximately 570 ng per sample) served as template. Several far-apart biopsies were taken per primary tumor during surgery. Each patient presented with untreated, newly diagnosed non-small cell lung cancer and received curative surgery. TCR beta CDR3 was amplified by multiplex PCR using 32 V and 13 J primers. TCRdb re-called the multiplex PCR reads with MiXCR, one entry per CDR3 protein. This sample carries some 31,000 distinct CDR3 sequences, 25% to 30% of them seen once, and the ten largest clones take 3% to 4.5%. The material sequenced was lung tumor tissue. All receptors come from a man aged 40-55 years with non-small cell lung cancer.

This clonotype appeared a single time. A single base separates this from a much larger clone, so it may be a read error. The CDR3 bases are TGTGCTAGTGGTCCCGAACAGGGGGGTTCACCCCTCCACTTT. This translates into CASGPEQGGSPLHF. The rearrangement links TRBV12-5 to TRBJ1-6; the match to TRBD1 covers 8 bases. The germline V gene has CDR1 LGHNT and CDR2 FRNRAP. V shed 5 bases, J shed 9 bases, and the junction held 6 bases outside the gene matches. CDR3 length: 14 amino acids.

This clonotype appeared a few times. The CDR3 DNA follows: TGTGCCAGCAGTTCACCCCGGGATCGAGAGACCCAGTACTTC. It specifies CASSSPRDRETQYF. This chain connects TRBV6-1 to TRBJ2-5; perhaps TRBD2 as D (5 bases). In germline, CDR1 is MNHNS, CDR2 SASEGT. With 5 bases removed from V and 4 bases from J, the gap between germline ends came to 14 bases. This CDR3 contains 14 residues.

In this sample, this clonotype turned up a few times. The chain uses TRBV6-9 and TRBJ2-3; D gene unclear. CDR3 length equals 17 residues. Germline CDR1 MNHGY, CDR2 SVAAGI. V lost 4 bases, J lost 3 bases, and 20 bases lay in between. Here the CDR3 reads CASSLPRGVRSTDTQYF. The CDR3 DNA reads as TGTGCCAGCAGTTTACCCCGAGGTGTTAGGAGTACAGATACGCAGTATTTT.

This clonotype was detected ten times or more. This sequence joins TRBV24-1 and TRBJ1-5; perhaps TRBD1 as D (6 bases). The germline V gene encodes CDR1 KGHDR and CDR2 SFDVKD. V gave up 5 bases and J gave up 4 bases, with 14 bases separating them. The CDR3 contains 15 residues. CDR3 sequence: CATSAAGGGNQPQHF. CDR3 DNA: TGTGCCACCAGTGCGGCGGGGGGCGGTAATCAGCCCCAGCATTTT.

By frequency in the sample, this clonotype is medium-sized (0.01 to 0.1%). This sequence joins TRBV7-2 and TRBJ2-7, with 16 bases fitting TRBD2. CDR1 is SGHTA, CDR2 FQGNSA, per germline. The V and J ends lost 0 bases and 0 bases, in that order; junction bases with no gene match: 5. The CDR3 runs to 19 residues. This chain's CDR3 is CASSLAAGTSGRASYEQYF. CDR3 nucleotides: TGTGCCAGCAGCTTAGCGGCCGGGACTAGCGGGAGGGCCTCCTACGAGCAGTACTTC.

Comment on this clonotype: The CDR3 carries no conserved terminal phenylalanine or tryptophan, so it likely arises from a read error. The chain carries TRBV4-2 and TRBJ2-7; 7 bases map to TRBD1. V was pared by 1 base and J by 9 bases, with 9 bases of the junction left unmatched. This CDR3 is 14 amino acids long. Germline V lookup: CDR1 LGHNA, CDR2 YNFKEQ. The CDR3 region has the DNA TGTGCCAGCAGCCAAGCCAATGACAGGGCGAGGCAGTACCTC. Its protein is CASSQANDRARQYL.

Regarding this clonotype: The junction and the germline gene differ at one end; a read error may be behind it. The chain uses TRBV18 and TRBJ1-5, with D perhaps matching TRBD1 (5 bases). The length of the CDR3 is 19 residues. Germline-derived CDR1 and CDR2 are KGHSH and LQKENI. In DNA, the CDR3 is TGTGCCAGCTCCCCACAGTATTTGTCCCGGGGGTTTGGCAATCAGCCCCAGCATTTT. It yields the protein CASSPQYLSRGFGNQPQHF. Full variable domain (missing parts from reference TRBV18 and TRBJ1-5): NAGVMQNPRHLVRRRGQEARLRCSPMKGHSHVYWYRQLPEEGLKFMVYLQKENIIDESGMPKERFSAEFPKEGPSILRIQQVVRGDSAAYFCASSPQYLSRGFGNQPQHFGDGTRLSIL.

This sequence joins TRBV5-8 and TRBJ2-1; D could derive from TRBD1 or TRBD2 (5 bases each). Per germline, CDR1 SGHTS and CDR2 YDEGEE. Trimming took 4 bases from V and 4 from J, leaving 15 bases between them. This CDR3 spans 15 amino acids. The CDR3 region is CASSVGPTTYNEQFF. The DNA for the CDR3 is TGTGCCAGCAGCGTGGGACCGACTACTTACAATGAGCAGTTCTTC. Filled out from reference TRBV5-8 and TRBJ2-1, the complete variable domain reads EAGVTQSPTHLIKTRGQQATLRCSPISGHTSVYWYQQALGLGLQFLLWYDEGEERNRGNFPPRFSGRQFPNYSSELNVNALELEDSALYLCASSVGPTTYNEQFFGPGTRLTVL.

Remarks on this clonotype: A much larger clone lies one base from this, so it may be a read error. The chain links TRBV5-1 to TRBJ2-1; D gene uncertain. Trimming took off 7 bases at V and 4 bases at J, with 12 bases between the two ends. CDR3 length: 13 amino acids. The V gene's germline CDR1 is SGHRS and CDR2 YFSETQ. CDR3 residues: CASGSLSYNEQFF. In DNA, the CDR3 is TGCGCCAGCGGCTCCTTATCGTACAATGAGCAGTTCTTC. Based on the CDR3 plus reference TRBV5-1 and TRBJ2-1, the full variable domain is KAGVTQTPRYLIKTRGQQVTLSCSPISGHRSVSWYQQTPGQGLQFLFEYFSETQRNKGNFPGRFSGRQFSNSRSEMNVSTLELGDSALYLCASGSLSYNEQFFGPGTRLTVL.

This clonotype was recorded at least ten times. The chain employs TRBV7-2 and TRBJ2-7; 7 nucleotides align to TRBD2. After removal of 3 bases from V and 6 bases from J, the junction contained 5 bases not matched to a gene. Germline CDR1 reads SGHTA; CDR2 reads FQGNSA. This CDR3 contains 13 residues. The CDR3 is CASSFRTSREQYF. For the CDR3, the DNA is TGTGCCAGCAGCTTCCGGACTAGTCGCGAGCAGTACTTC.

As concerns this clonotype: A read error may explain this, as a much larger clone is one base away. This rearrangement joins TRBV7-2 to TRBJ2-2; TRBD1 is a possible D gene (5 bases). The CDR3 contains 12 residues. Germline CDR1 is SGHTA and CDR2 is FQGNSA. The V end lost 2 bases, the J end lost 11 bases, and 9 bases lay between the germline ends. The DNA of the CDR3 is TGTGCCAGCAGCTTACAGGGATGTGAGCTGTTTTTT. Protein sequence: CASSLQGCELFF. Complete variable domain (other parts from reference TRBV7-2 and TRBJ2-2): GAGVSQSPSNKVTEKGKDVELRCDPISGHTALYWYRQSLGQGLEFLIYFQGNSAPDKSGLPSDRFSAERTGGSVSTLTIQRTQQEDSAVYLCASSLQGCELFFGEGSRLTVL.

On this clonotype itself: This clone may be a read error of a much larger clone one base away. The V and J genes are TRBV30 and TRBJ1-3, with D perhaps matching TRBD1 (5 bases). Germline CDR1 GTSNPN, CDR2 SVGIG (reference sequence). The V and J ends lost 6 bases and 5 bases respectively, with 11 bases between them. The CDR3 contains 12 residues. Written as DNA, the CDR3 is TGTGCCTGTGGACATGGTAGAAACACCATATATTTT. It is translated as CACGHGRNTIYF.

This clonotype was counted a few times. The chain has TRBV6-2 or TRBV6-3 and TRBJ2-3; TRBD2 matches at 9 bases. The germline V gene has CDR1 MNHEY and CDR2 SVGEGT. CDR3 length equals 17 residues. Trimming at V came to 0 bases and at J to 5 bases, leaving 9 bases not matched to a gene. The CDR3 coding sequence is TGTGCCAGCAGTTACTCAGGAGCGGGAGGAACGTTAGATACGCAGTATTTT. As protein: CASSYSGAGGTLDTQYF.

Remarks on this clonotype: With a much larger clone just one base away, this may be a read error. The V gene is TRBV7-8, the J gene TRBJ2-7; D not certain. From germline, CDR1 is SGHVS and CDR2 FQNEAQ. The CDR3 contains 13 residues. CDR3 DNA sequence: TGTGCCAACAGCTTGTTCGCCGTCTACGAGCAGTACTTC. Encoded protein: CANSLFAVYEQYF.